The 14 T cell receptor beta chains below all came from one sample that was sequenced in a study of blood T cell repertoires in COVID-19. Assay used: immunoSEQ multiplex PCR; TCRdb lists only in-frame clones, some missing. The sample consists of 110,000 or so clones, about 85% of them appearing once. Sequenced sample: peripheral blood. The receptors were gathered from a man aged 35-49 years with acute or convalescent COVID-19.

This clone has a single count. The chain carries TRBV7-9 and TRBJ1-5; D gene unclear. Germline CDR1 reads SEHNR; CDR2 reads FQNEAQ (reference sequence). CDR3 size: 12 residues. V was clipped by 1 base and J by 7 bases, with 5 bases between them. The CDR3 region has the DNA TGTGCCAGCAGCTTAGTCGGGCAGCCCCAGCATTTT. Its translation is CASSLVGQPQHF.

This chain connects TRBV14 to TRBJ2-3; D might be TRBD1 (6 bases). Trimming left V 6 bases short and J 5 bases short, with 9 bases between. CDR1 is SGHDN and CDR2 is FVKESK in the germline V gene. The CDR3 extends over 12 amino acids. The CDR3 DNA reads TGTGCCAGCAGTCCAGGGGTAGATACGCAGTATTTT. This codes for CASSPGVDTQYF.

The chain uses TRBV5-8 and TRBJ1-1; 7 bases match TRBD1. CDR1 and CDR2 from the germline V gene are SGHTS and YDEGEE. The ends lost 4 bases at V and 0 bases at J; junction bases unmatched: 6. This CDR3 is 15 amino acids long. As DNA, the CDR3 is TGTGCCAGCAGCCCCGACAGGGCGTTGAACACTGAAGCTTTCTTT. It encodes CASSPDRALNTEAFF.

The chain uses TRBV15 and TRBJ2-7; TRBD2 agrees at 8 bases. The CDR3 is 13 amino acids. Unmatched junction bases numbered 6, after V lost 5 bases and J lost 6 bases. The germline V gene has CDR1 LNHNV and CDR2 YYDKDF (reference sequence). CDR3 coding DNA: TGTGCCACCAGCGGCGGACTAGCTCGCGAGCAGTACTTC. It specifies CATSGGLAREQYF.

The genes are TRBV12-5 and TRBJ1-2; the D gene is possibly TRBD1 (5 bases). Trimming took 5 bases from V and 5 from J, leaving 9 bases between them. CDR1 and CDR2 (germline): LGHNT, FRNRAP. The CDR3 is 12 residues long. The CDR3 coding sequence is TGTGCTAGTGGTACGACAGTGTATGGCTACACCTTC. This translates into CASGTTVYGYTF.

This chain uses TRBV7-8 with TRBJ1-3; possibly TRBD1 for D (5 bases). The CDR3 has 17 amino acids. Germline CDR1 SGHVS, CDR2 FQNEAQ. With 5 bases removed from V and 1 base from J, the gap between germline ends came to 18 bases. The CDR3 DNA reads TGTGCCAGCAGCCCCCGTCCCGTTGGGGGGTCTGGAAACACCATATATTTT. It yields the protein CASSPRPVGGSGNTIYF.

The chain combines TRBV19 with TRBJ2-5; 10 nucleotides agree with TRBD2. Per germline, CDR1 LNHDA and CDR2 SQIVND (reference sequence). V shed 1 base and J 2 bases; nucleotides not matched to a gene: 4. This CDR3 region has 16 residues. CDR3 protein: CASSIGTSGDQETQYF. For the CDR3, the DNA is TGTGCCAGTAGTATAGGGACTAGCGGAGATCAAGAGACCCAGTACTTC.

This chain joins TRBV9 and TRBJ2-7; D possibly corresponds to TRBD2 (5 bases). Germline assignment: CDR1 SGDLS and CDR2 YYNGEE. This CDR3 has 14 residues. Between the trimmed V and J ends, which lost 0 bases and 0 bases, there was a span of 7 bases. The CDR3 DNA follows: TGTGCCAGCAGCGTAGCGGGGTTCTCCTACGAGCAGTACTTC. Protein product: CASSVAGFSYEQYF. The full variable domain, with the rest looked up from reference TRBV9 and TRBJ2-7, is DSGVTQTPKHLITATGQRVTLRCSPRSGDLSVYWYQQSLDQGLQFLIQYYNGEERAKGNILERFSAQQFPDLHSELNLSSLELGDSALYFCASSVAGFSYEQYFGPGTRLTVT.

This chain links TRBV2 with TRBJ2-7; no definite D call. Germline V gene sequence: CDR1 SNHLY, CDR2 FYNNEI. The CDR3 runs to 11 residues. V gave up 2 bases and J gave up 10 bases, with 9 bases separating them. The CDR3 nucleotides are TGTGCCAGCAGTGAAAAGAGAAGCCAGTACTTC. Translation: CASSEKRSQYF.

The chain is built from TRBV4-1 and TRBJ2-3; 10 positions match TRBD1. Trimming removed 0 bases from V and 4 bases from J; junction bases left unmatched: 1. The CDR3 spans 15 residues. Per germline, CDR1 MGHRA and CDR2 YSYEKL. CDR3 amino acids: CASSQEGTGADTQYF. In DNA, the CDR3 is TGCGCCAGCAGCCAAGAGGGGACAGGGGCAGATACGCAGTATTTT.

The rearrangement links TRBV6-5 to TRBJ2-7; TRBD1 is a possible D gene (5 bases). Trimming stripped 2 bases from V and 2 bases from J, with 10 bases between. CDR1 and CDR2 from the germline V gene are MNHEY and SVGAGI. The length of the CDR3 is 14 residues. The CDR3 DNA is TGTGCCAGCAGTTACACGCAGGGAACCTACGAGCAGTACTTC. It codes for CASSYTQGTYEQYF.

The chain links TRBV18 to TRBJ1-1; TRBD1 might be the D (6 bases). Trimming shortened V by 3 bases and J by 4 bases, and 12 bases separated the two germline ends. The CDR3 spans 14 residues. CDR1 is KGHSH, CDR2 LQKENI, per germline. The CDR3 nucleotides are TGTGCCAGCTCACCGATTCAAGGGGGCACTGAAGCTTTCTTT. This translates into CASSPIQGGTEAFF.

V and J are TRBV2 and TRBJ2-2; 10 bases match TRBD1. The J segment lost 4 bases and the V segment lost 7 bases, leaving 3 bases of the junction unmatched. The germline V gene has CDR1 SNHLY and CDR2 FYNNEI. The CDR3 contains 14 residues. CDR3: CASKDRGITGELFF. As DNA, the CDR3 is TGTGCCAGCAAGGACAGGGGGATCACCGGGGAGCTGTTTTTT.

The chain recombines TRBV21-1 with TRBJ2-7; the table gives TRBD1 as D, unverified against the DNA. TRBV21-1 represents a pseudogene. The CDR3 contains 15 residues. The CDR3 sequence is CASSKGDRASYEQYF. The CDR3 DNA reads TGTGCCAGCAGCAAGGGGGACAGGGCATCCTACGAGCAGTACTTC.